Each of the 6 T cell receptor beta chains below was sequenced from the same sample in a study of T-cell reconstitution after alpha-beta-depleted transplantation in children (dated by TCRdb to the mid-2010s). The library relied on PCR. For sequencing, an Illumina HiSeq 2500 was employed. Molecular barcoding was employed in the preparation of TCR libraries, with unique molecular identifiers being used to normalize TCRbeta repertoire quantification. Starting from the raw public reads, TCRdb applied fastp trimming at Q25, assembled clones with MiXCR and retained in-frame beta chains. CDR3 protein sequences are deduplicated, and each keeps its most common genes and DNA. The sample contains about a million distinct CDR3 sequences, roughly 31% of them found a single time. The top ten constitute 28% of the sample. Per the publication, the treatment or condition label means: allogeneic hematopoietic cell transplantation with graft depleted of TCRalphabeta T cells and CD19 B cells.

The sequencing here drew on PBMCs, mostly from graft donor cells, taken 360 days after TCRalphabeta/CD19-depleted stem cell transplant. Source of these receptors: a boy less than two years old who had a stem cell transplant for SCID, so the T cells may come from the graft donor.

This clonotype was picked up one time. CDR3 amino acids: CASSLEGAFTEAFF. CDR3 in DNA: TGCGCCAGCAGCTTGGAGGGGGCTTTCACTGAAGCTTTCTTT. The chain is built from TRBV5-1 and TRBJ1-1, with 7 nucleotides matching TRBD1. Germline lookup yields CDR1 SGHRS and CDR2 YFSETQ. The CDR3 spans 14 residues. Trimming took 0 bases from V and 4 from J; bases not matched to a gene: 3.

The chain recombines TRBV11-3 with TRBJ2-1, with 7 nucleotides matching TRBD1. After removal of 5 bases from V and 7 bases from J, the junction contained 8 bases not matched to a gene. Germline lookup yields CDR1 SGHNT and CDR2 YENEEA. This CDR3 has 14 residues. This chain's CDR3 is CASSPRGGKNEQFF. CDR3 DNA sequence: TGTGCCAGCAGCCCCAGAGGGGGCAAGAATGAGCAGTTCTTC.

The gene calls are TRBV12-3 or TRBV12-4 and TRBJ2-6; 7 positions agree with TRBD2. This CDR3 is 15 amino acids long. With V trimmed by 4 bases and J by 4 bases, 4 bases remained unmatched. CDR3 sequence reads: CASSSGGFGANVLTF. DNA of the CDR3: TGTGCCAGCAGTTCCGGGGGGTTCGGGGCCAACGTCCTGACTTTC.

This clonotype was picked up a small number of times. The chain links TRBV20-1 to TRBJ2-1, with 12 bases aligning to TRBD2. The CDR3 extends over 15 amino acids. Germline trimming cut 6 bases from V and 8 bases from J; bases unmatched to any gene: 11. CDR1 is DFQATT, CDR2 SNEGSKA, per germline (reference sequence). CDR3 amino acids: CSARLAGAHGDEQFF. In DNA form, the CDR3 reads TGCAGTGCGAGACTAGCGGGGGCCCACGGGGATGAGCAGTTCTTC.

The chain recombines TRBV24-1 with TRBJ2-1; 8 bases fit TRBD2. The germline gives CDR1 KGHDR, CDR2 SFDVKD. V gave up 2 bases and J gave up 3 bases; unmatched junction bases: 5. The CDR3 spans 16 residues. CDR3 sequence: CATSDSGGDHYNEQFF. In DNA, the CDR3 is TGTGCCACCAGTGATTCCGGGGGGGACCACTACAATGAGCAGTTCTTC.

J is TRBJ1-2 and V is TRBV20-1, with a possible D match to TRBD1 (5 bases). CDR1 is DFQATT, CDR2 SNEGSKA, per germline (reference sequence). This CDR3 spans 15 amino acids. Trimming pared 5 bases from V and 4 bases from J, leaving 20 bases between. The CDR3 region has the DNA TGCAGTGCTTACGTTCTCCAGGGAAAGACCTATGGCTACACCTTC. Amino acid sequence: CSAYVLQGKTYGYTF.